A selection of T cell receptor beta chains follows, all from one sample in a study of cytomegalovirus exposure and HLA in healthy donors. Sequencing used immunoSEQ multiplex PCR; TCRdb keeps in-frame clones, though not all of them. The table has around 140,000 clones, about 74% seen once. Sequences were obtained from PBMCs. These TCRs come from an older woman in good health and CMV-seronegative. The CDR3 runs from the conserved cysteine through the conserved F or W. D genes are given only for firm matches. Not all rows give a size; the values are once, few, many and, for expanded clones, a class.

length,V,D,size,J,CDR3,DNA
13,TRBV10-3,TRBD1,.,TRBJ1-2,CAISEDRVYGYTF,TGTGCCATCAGTGAGGACAGGGTCTATGGCTACACCTTC
14,TRBV5-4,.,.,TRBJ1-2,CASSPGRAGYGYTF,TGTGCCAGCAGCCCTGGACGGGCGGGTTATGGCTACACCTTC
15,TRBV4-1,TRBD1,.,TRBJ1-1,CASSQEITGETEAFF,TGCGCCAGCAGCCAAGAAATCACAGGGGAAACTGAAGCTTTCTTT
14,TRBV6-5,.,.,TRBJ1-2,CASSYSSSNYGYTF,TGTGCCAGCAGTTACTCGTCATCTAACTATGGCTACACCTTC
13,TRBV5-1,.,.,TRBJ2-5,CASSATGVPPLYF,TGCGCCAGCAGCGCCACGGGAGTCCCTCCTTTATACTTC
12,TRBV28,.,.,TRBJ2-5,CASSLYGETQYF,TGTGCCAGCAGTTTATACGGAGAGACCCAGTACTTC
13,TRBV5-1,.,.,TRBJ2-3,CASATGGTDTQYF,TGCGCCAGCGCGACAGGAGGCACAGATACGCAGTATTTT
15,TRBV5-1,TRBD1,.,TRBJ2-5,CASSLGGQGQETQYF,TGCGCCAGCAGCCTGGGGGGACAGGGACAAGAGACCCAGTACTTC
17,TRBV7-2,TRBD2,few,TRBJ2-7,CASSSRLAGVSSYEQYF,TGTGCCAGCAGCTCAAGACTAGCGGGAGTATCATCCTACGAGCAGTACTTC
15,TRBV19,TRBD1,.,TRBJ1-2,CASSPRQGGFYGYTF,TGTGCCAGTAGTCCTAGACAGGGGGGATTCTATGGCTACACCTTC
15,TRBV29-1,TRBD1,.,TRBJ1-4,CSVIRPDRGPEKLFF,TGCAGCGTAATCCGGCCCGACAGGGGCCCTGAAAAACTGTTTTTT
14,TRBV11-2,.,.,TRBJ2-7,CASSLEGPYYEQYF,TGTGCCAGCAGCTTGGAGGGACCTTACTACGAGCAGTACTTC
15,TRBV30,TRBD1,.,TRBJ2-7,CAWNPGQGASYEQYF,TGTGCCTGGAACCCAGGACAGGGCGCCTCCTACGAGCAGTACTTC
16,TRBV7-8,.,once,TRBJ2-2,CASSFLGHSSTGELFF,TGTGCCAGCAGCTTTTTGGGACACTCATCCACCGGGGAGCTGTTTTTT
19,TRBV7-6,TRBD2,.,TRBJ2-1,CASSLRGTSGSVSYNEQFF,TGTGCCAGCAGCTTGCGAGGGACTAGCGGGAGTGTCTCCTACAATGAGCAGTTCTTC
13,TRBV19,.,.,TRBJ2-7,CASRGDRTYEQYF,TGTGCCAGTAGAGGCGACAGAACCTACGAGCAGTACTTC
16,TRBV11-2,TRBD2,.,TRBJ2-3,CASSFHWAGGKDTQYF,TGTGCCAGCAGCTTCCACTGGGCGGGAGGGAAGGATACGCAGTATTTT
14,TRBV5-1,.,.,TRBJ1-1,CASSLGGGGTEAFF,TGCGCCAGCAGCTTGGGCGGGGGAGGCACTGAAGCTTTCTTT
14,TRBV7-2,.,.,TRBJ2-7,CASSLDRSSYEQYF,TGTGCCAGCAGCTTAGATCGGAGCTCCTACGAGCAGTACTTC
15,TRBV5-1,.,.,TRBJ2-6,CASSLIISGANVLTF,TGCGCCAGCAGCTTGATAATATCTGGGGCCAACGTCCTGACTTTC
14,TRBV6-6,TRBD1,.,TRBJ1-5,CASTLGQGHQPQHF,TGTGCCAGCACCCTCGGACAGGGGCATCAGCCCCAGCATTTT
13,TRBV19,TRBD1,.,TRBJ1-2,CASSLRQGLGYTF,TGTGCCAGTAGCCTGCGACAGGGCCTAGGCTACACCTTC
16,TRBV28,.,.,TRBJ2-1,CASSLSRASSYNEQFF,TGTGCCAGCAGTTTATCCAGGGCGAGCTCCTACAATGAGCAGTTCTTC
15,TRBV30,TRBD2,.,TRBJ2-3,CAWITSGSLTDTQYF,TGTGCCTGGATCACTAGCGGGAGTTTAACAGATACGCAGTATTTT
15,TRBV7-8,TRBD1,.,TRBJ1-1,CASSGRDRRNTEAFF,TGTGCCAGCAGCGGGCGGGACAGGCGGAACACTGAAGCTTTCTTT
14,TRBV5-1,TRBD1,.,TRBJ2-7,CASRKGTESYEQYF,TGCGCCAGCAGGAAGGGGACAGAAAGCTACGAGCAGTACTTC
17,TRBV5-1,.,.,TRBJ1-1,CASSLSPGGNMNTEAFF,TGCGCCAGCAGCTTGTCGCCGGGAGGGAACATGAACACTGAAGCTTTCTTT
15,TRBV18,.,.,TRBJ1-1,CASSPHAGPNTEAFF,TGTGCCAGCTCACCACACGCAGGGCCTAACACTGAAGCTTTCTTT
18,TRBV5-1,TRBD2,once,TRBJ2-5,CASSEAPGLAGGGETQYF,TGCGCCAGCAGCGAAGCACCGGGACTAGCGGGGGGAGGAGAGACCCAGTACTTC
16,TRBV5-4,TRBD2,.,TRBJ2-7,CASSPSPSGSTIPQYF,TGTGCCAGCAGCCCGAGCCCCAGCGGGAGCACGATTCCGCAGTACTTC
19,TRBV5-4,TRBD2,.,TRBJ2-7,CASSFAASGGPGRAYEQYF,TGTGCCAGCAGCTTCGCCGCTAGCGGGGGCCCCGGGCGGGCCTACGAGCAGTACTTC
13,TRBV15,.,.,TRBJ2-2,CATSRAVAGELFF,TGTGCCACCAGCAGAGCTGTAGCCGGGGAGCTGTTTTTT
15,TRBV28,TRBD1,.,TRBJ2-7,CASRGGQGRSYEQYF,TGTGCCAGCAGGGGCGGACAGGGAAGGTCCTACGAGCAGTACTTC
16,TRBV6-1,.,.,TRBJ1-4,CASSEGGGGLNEKLFF,TGTGCCAGCAGTGAAGGGGGCGGGGGGCTTAATGAAAAACTGTTTTTT
17,TRBV5-6,TRBD2,.,TRBJ2-5,CASSLGSSGGPQETQYF,TGTGCCAGCAGCTTGGGCTCCTCGGGAGGTCCACAAGAGACCCAGTACTTC
16,TRBV5-8,TRBD1,.,TRBJ1-1,CASSLAGQGRTTEAFF,TGTGCCAGCAGCTTGGCCGGACAGGGACGGACCACTGAAGCTTTCTTT
15,TRBV4-1,.,.,TRBJ1-5,CASSHVGRGAQPQHF,TGCGCCAGCAGCCATGTTGGTCGGGGGGCTCAGCCCCAGCATTTT
13,TRBV6-1,.,.,TRBJ1-5,CASRPGNNQPQHF,TGTGCCAGCAGGCCGGGGAATAATCAGCCCCAGCATTTT
17,TRBV25-1,.,.,TRBJ2-7,CASSEPPGRTRSYEQYF,TGTGCCAGCAGTGAACCACCCGGCAGGACAAGATCCTACGAGCAGTACTTC
13,TRBV30,.,.,TRBJ1-5,CAWNANGVQPQHF,TGTGCCTGGAATGCGAACGGGGTTCAGCCCCAGCATTTT
14,TRBV6-6,.,.,TRBJ1-2,CASSYAGKNYGYTF,TGTGCCAGCAGTTACGCGGGGAAGAACTATGGCTACACCTTC
12,TRBV7-9,.,.,TRBJ1-1,CSSSFEQTEAFF,TGTTCCAGCAGCTTCGAACAGACTGAAGCTTTCTTT
16,TRBV6-5,TRBD2,.,TRBJ2-1,CASSSAGTSGRWEQFF,TGTGCCAGCAGTTCGGCTGGGACTAGCGGACGTTGGGAGCAGTTCTTC
14,TRBV18,.,.,TRBJ1-5,CASSPARGNQPQHF,TGTGCCAGCTCACCAGCCCGGGGCAATCAGCCCCAGCATTTT
19,TRBV11-2,.,.,TRBJ1-5,CASSPTAGKTTRSNQPQHF,TGTGCCAGCAGCCCCACCGCAGGGAAAACTACGCGAAGCAATCAGCCCCAGCATTTT
16,TRBV5-1,TRBD2,.,TRBJ2-3,CASSPGERGSTNTQYF,TGCGCCAGCAGCCCAGGAGAGCGGGGATCCACGAATACGCAGTATTTT
15,TRBV18,.,.,TRBJ2-3,CASSSTGTSTDTQYF,TGTGCCAGCTCGTCTACCGGGACATCCACAGATACGCAGTATTTT
15,TRBV18,TRBD2,.,TRBJ2-7,CASSPSGGDSYEQYF,TGTGCCAGCTCACCTTCCGGGGGGGATTCGTACGAGCAGTACTTC
13,TRBV7-9,.,few,TRBJ2-1,CASSLVGSGEQFF,TGTGCCAGCAGCTTAGTGGGTAGCGGTGAGCAGTTCTTC
12,TRBV7-9,.,few,TRBJ1-1,CARDSLGAEAFF,TGTGCCAGAGACAGCCTTGGGGCTGAAGCTTTCTTT
15,TRBV7-9,.,.,TRBJ1-2,CATPRGARKPYGYTF,TGTGCCACCCCCCGCGGAGCGCGAAAACCTTATGGCTACACCTTC
15,TRBV7-2,.,.,TRBJ2-1,CASSLFGEVYNEQFF,TGTGCCAGCAGCTTATTCGGGGAGGTATACAATGAGCAGTTCTTC
15,TRBV10-3,TRBD2,.,TRBJ2-2,CAAAPLAGGPGELFF,TGTGCCGCAGCCCCACTAGCGGGAGGGCCCGGGGAGCTGTTTTTT
16,TRBV11-1,TRBD1,.,TRBJ1-4,CASSFGDRGTAEKLFF,TGTGCCAGCAGCTTTGGAGACAGGGGAACGGCTGAAAAACTGTTTTTT